Below, 17 T cell receptor beta chains from the same sample are listed, as sequenced in a study of metastatic and nonmetastatic thyroid tumors. All patients were untreated before thyroid surgery. Via MiXCR, TCRdb re-called the PCR reads. This table has roughly 70,000 clones, 18% appearing once. The sample comprised blood. The receptor set was obtained from a female donor with papillary thyroid cancer or a benign thyroid nodule (not recorded which). Some clones in this sample may be carry-over from other donors' samples.

There are a few counts of this clone. One end of the junction is discordant with germline, which a read error may explain. The V and J genes are TRBV10-3 and TRBJ2-1, with TRBD1 identical over 7 bases. This CDR3 is 14 amino acids long. Germline V CDR1 and CDR2: ENHRY, SYGVKD. CDR3 DNA: TGTGCCGTCAGAAACAGGGGAAGAGACAATGAGCAGTTCTTC. Translating it yields CAVRNRGRDNEQFF.

The J gene is TRBJ2-7, the V gene TRBV12-3 or TRBV12-4; 10 nucleotides agree with TRBD2. The J segment lost 4 bases and the V segment lost 4 bases, leaving 7 bases of the junction unmatched. This CDR3 has 15 residues. The DNA for the CDR3 is TGTGCCAGCAGTTGGGCTAGCGGGAGTTTGTACGAGCAGTACTTC. Its translation is CASSWASGSLYEQYF.

This clone was observed many times. V usage is TRBV5-1 and J usage is TRBJ1-6, with 8 nucleotides matching TRBD1. This CDR3 region has 15 residues. CDR1 and CDR2 (germline): SGHRS, YFSETQ. Germline trimming cut 0 bases from V and 6 bases from J; bases unmatched to any gene: 2. The CDR3 sequence is CASSLATGVNSPLHF. CDR3 in DNA: TGCGCCAGCAGCTTGGCGACAGGGGTTAATTCACCCCTCCACTTT. The whole variable domain, remainder taken from reference TRBV5-1 and TRBJ1-6, is KAGVTQTPRYLIKTRGQQVTLSCSPISGHRSVSWYQQTPGQGLQFLFEYFSETQRNKGNFPGRFSGRQFSNSRSEMNVSTLELGDSALYLCASSLATGVNSPLHFGNGTRLTVT.

The V gene is TRBV5-1, the J gene TRBJ2-3; TRBD1 is a possible D gene (6 bases). Germline V gene data show CDR1 as SGHRS and CDR2 as YFSETQ. CDR3 length: 13 amino acids. Between the trimmed V and J ends, which lost 7 bases and 5 bases, there was a span of 14 bases. This CDR3 reads CASHEQGIDTQYF. The CDR3 DNA reads TGCGCCAGCCACGAACAGGGAATAGATACGCAGTATTTT. The full variable domain, completed using reference TRBV5-1 and TRBJ2-3, is KAGVTQTPRYLIKTRGQQVTLSCSPISGHRSVSWYQQTPGQGLQFLFEYFSETQRNKGNFPGRFSGRQFSNSRSEMNVSTLELGDSALYLCASHEQGIDTQYFGPGTRLTVL.

This clone was detected many times. This chain uses TRBV28 with TRBJ2-3; a possible D gene is TRBD2 (5 bases). The germline V gene has CDR1 MDHEN and CDR2 SYDVKM. Deletions cut 7 bases from V and 3 bases from J, with 8 bases between. CDR3 length equals 12 residues. The CDR3 region has the DNA TGTGCCAGCAACGCGGGTACAGATACGCAGTATTTT. Amino acid sequence: CASNAGTDTQYF.

This clone has ten or more counts. The chain combines TRBV20-1 with TRBJ1-3; D ambiguous. V was clipped by 1 base and J by 8 bases, with 9 bases between them. The CDR3 is 12 amino acids. Germline assignment: CDR1 DFQATT and CDR2 SNEGSKA (reference sequence). The CDR3 nucleotides are TGCAGTGCTAGAGCAAAAGTAGACACCATATATTTT. Translation: CSARAKVDTIYF.

This clone was observed at least ten times. Within the sample, other DNA sequences also encode this same CDR3. The V and J genes are TRBV2 and TRBJ1-4; 8 bases line up with TRBD1. The CDR3 totals 14 residues. V gave up 6 bases and J gave up 5 bases; unmatched junction bases: 5. Germline assignment: CDR1 SNHLY and CDR2 FYNNEI. Here the CDR3 reads CASRGTGGNEKLFF. The CDR3, as DNA: TGTGCCAGCAGGGGGACAGGAGGGAATGAAAAACTGTTTTTT.

A note on this clone: This may be a read error, as it is one base from a much larger clone. The chain has TRBV18 and TRBJ2-7; 13 positions agree with TRBD2. This CDR3 comprises 15 residues. Germline V CDR1 and CDR2: KGHSH, LQKENI. This CDR3 is CAGSRLAGGPYEQYF. The CDR3, as DNA: TGTGCCGGCTCACGACTAGCGGGGGGACCGTACGAGCAGTACTTC.

This clone was counted a few times. The chain employs TRBV6-1 and TRBJ1-2; possible D gene TRBD1, 6 bases. The germline V gene encodes CDR1 MNHNS and CDR2 SASEGT. Trimming shortened V by 7 bases and J by 7 bases, and 22 bases separated the two germline ends. The CDR3 length is 15 residues. The CDR3 loop reads CASIKWGTPTGGYTF. The CDR3 coding sequence is TGTGCCAGCATCAAATGGGGGACACCCACCGGTGGCTACACCTTC.

This clone appeared many times. The rearrangement links TRBV20-1 to TRBJ1-4; D remains ambiguous. The CDR3 length is 14 residues. Trimming stripped 4 bases from V and 5 bases from J, with 14 bases between. CDR1 and CDR2 from the germline V gene are DFQATT and SNEGSKA (reference sequence). The CDR3 sequence is CSATGHPLNEKLFF. Here the CDR3 DNA reads TGCAGTGCTACGGGCCACCCCTTGAATGAAAAACTGTTTTTT.

This clone was seen repeatedly, ten times or more. Since a much larger clone is just one base distant, this may be a read error. J is TRBJ1-2 and V is TRBV3-1; 9 bases line up with TRBD1. The CDR3 has 13 amino acids. Germline values: CDR1 LGHDT, CDR2 YNNKEL (reference sequence). CDR3 sequence (DNA): TGTGCCAGCAGCCAAGGGACAGGGGATGGCCACACCTTC. Encoded protein: CASSQGTGDGHTF.

This clone was seen ten or more times. This chain joins TRBV5-1 and TRBJ2-5; 8 nucleotides line up with TRBD2. The V and J ends lost 2 bases and 4 bases, in that order; junction bases with no gene match: 4. This CDR3 region has 14 residues. Per germline, CDR1 SGHRS and CDR2 YFSETQ. DNA of the CDR3: TGCGCCAGCAGCTTTGCCGGGAGGGGAGAGACCCAGTACTTC. It translates to CASSFAGRGETQYF.

This clone has at least ten counts. The rearrangement joins TRBV7-2 to TRBJ2-7, with D unclear. Germline values: CDR1 SGHTA, CDR2 FQGNSA. Trimming took 0 bases from V and 5 from J, leaving 11 bases between them. The length of the CDR3 is 14 residues. CDR3 protein: CASSLAVTQNEQYF. CDR3 bases: TGTGCCAGCAGCTTAGCGGTAACCCAGAACGAGCAGTACTTC.

The chain joins TRBV28 to TRBJ1-2; D perhaps matches TRBD1 (5 bases). CDR3 length equals 12 residues. V lost 2 bases, J lost 7 bases, and 8 bases lay in between. Germline lookup yields CDR1 MDHEN and CDR2 SYDVKM. CDR3 DNA sequence: TGTGCCAGCAGTTTAGTAGGGGCTGGCTACACCTTC. Amino acids: CASSLVGAGYTF.

This sequence joins TRBV7-9 and TRBJ2-7, with D possibly TRBD2 on 5 matching bases. The CDR3 extends over 13 amino acids. Germline lookup yields CDR1 SEHNR and CDR2 FQNEAQ (reference sequence). V was clipped by 7 bases and J by 2 bases, with 12 bases between them. Here the CDR3 DNA reads TGTGCCAGCACCCCCGGGAACCCCTACGAGCAGTACTTC. Encoded protein: CASTPGNPYEQYF.

This clone was seen many times. J is TRBJ1-4 and V is TRBV30, with D perhaps TRBD1 (5 bases). CDR1 is GTSNPN and CDR2 is SVGIG in the germline V gene (reference sequence). CDR3 length: 15 amino acids. The germline V and J ends were trimmed by 4 bases and 6 bases, with 18 bases remaining between them. The chain's CDR3 is CAWNRDPKRDEKLFF. Written as DNA, the CDR3 is TGTGCCTGGAATAGGGACCCAAAACGGGATGAAAAACTGTTTTTT.

The table lists this clone with a count of one. The chain uses TRBV2 and TRBJ2-7; 8 nucleotides agree with TRBD1. J was trimmed by 2 bases and V by 6 bases; bases with no gene match: 6. The CDR3 runs to 14 residues. Germline V gene sequence: CDR1 SNHLY, CDR2 FYNNEI. CDR3 sequence: CASRDGQGTYEQYF. The CDR3 DNA is TGTGCCAGCAGGGACGGACAGGGCACCTACGAGCAGTACTTC.